Listed below are T cell receptor beta chains from one sample, sequenced in a study of cytomegalovirus exposure and HLA in healthy donors. Produced via immunoSEQ multiplex PCR; TCRdb's table is partial and in-frame only. The sample table includes 200,000 to 250,000 clones. The source material was PBMCs. These receptors originate from a woman between 25 and 40 years old in good health and CMV-seropositive. Each CDR3 is given with its conserved first and last residue. The D gene is left open where the match is weak.

length,J,V,D,DNA,CDR3
16,TRBJ1-1,TRBV16,TRBD1,TGTGCCAGCAGCTTAATGGGGGACAGAAAGAACACTGAAGCTTTCTTT,CASSLMGDRKNTEAFF
16,TRBJ1-3,TRBV6-1,.,TGTGCCAGCAGTGAACTGGAGTGGAACTCTGGAAACACCATATATTTT,CASSELEWNSGNTIYF
16,TRBJ2-4,TRBV6-5,TRBD2,TGTGCCAGCAGTTACCGGGGGGGGTGGGCCAAAAACATTCAGTACTTC,CASSYRGGWAKNIQYF
15,TRBJ1-4,TRBV10-3,TRBD1,TGTGCCATCAGTCCGACAGGGTCGGTTGCTGAAGGACTGTTTTTT,CAISPTGSVAEGLFF
14,TRBJ2-7,TRBV6-5,.,TGTGCCAGCAGTCTTCGCGGGGACCGTTACGAGCAGTACTTC,CASSLRGDRYEQYF
15,TRBJ1-1,TRBV2,.,TGTGCCAGCAGTGAGGGGGGGGGAAGAAACACTGAAGCTTTCTTT,CASSEGGGRNTEAFF
15,TRBJ1-2,TRBV7-9,TRBD1,TGTGCCAGCAGCTTTCGGATACAGGGGGCTGGAGGCTACACCTTC,CASSFRIQGAGGYTF
14,TRBJ1-1,TRBV2,.,TGTGCCAGCAACCTACAGATAATGAACACTGAAGCTTTCTTT,CASNLQIMNTEAFF
13,TRBJ2-3,TRBV4-1,.,TGCGCCAGCAGCCAAGGCCAGGAGGGTACGCAGTATTTT,CASSQGQEGTQYF
14,TRBJ2-7,TRBV5-1,.,TGCGCCAGCGGAGTGGACACGAGCTCCTACGAGCAGTACTTC,CASGVDTSSYEQYF
14,TRBJ1-5,TRBV4-1,.,TGCGCCAGCAGCCTAAGACGGGGCAATCAGCCCCAGCATTTT,CASSLRRGNQPQHF
17,TRBJ1-3,TRBV29-1,.,TGCAGCGTTGAAGATCGTGGAGGCCCAACTCTGAGAAACACCATATATTTT,CSVEDRGGPTLRNTIYF
17,TRBJ2-7,TRBV4-1,TRBD2,TGCGCCAGCAGCCCACTAGCGGGGGGGCATCTTTCCTACGAGCAGTACTTC,CASSPLAGGHLSYEQYF
15,TRBJ2-1,TRBV5-1,.,TGCGCCAGCAGCTTGGCCGGGGAAGCCTACAATGAGCAGTTCTTC,CASSLAGEAYNEQFF
11,TRBJ2-7,TRBV10-3,.,TGTGCCATCAGTGCAAACTACGAGCAGTACTTC,CAISANYEQYF
15,TRBJ1-5,TRBV10-3,.,TGTGCCATCAGTCGCAGCGGGGATAGCAATCAGCCCCAGCATTTT,CAISRSGDSNQPQHF
16,TRBJ2-3,TRBV28,.,TGTGCCAGCAGTTCCCCGACCGCCGGAGTGGAAGATACGCAGTATTTT,CASSSPTAGVEDTQYF
16,TRBJ1-6,TRBV6-5,.,TGTGCCAGCAGTTACAAGGGGGTGGCCTATAATTCACCCCTCCACTTT,CASSYKGVAYNSPLHF
11,TRBJ2-5,TRBV5-1,.,TGCGCCAGCAGCCAGCAAGAGACCCAGTACTTC,CASSQQETQYF
17,TRBJ2-1,TRBV25-1,TRBD2,TGTGCCAGCAGTGATCGGACTAGCGGGGGCTCGTACAATGAGCAGTTCTTC,CASSDRTSGGSYNEQFF
14,TRBJ2-7,TRBV4-1,.,TGCGCCAGCAGCCCTGGTGGCACCCCCTACGAGCAGTACTTC,CASSPGGTPYEQYF
13,TRBJ2-2,TRBV28,.,TGTGCCAGCAGTTTATCAGGGCTCGGGGAGCTGTTTTTT,CASSLSGLGELFF
15,TRBJ1-1,TRBV18,TRBD1,TGTGCCAGCTCACCACCAGTTCCCCGGGACAGCTCGGCTTTCTTT,CASSPPVPRDSSAFF
15,TRBJ1-1,TRBV5-4,TRBD1,TGTGCCAGCAGCTCCCAGGGCAGGGGGAATACTGAAGCTTTCTTT,CASSSQGRGNTEAFF
16,TRBJ1-4,TRBV4-3,.,TGCGCCAGCAGCCAGGCCCACGTGGTGGTTAATGAAAAACTGTTTTTT,CASSQAHVVVNEKLFF
14,TRBJ1-4,TRBV28,.,TGTGCCAGCAGTTTAGGAGAACTTAATGAAAAACTGTTTTTT,CASSLGELNEKLFF
13,TRBJ2-5,TRBV29-1,.,TGCAGCGTCCCTGGACAGAACCAAGAGACCCAGTACTTC,CSVPGQNQETQYF
17,TRBJ2-5,TRBV5-4,.,TGTGCCAGCAGCTTGGCCAGAGGGGGAGAGGGACGGGAGACCCAGTACTTC,CASSLARGGEGRETQYF
12,TRBJ2-3,TRBV29-1,.,TGCAGCGTTGATCAGGGGACAGATACGCAGTATTTT,CSVDQGTDTQYF
14,TRBJ2-5,TRBV18,TRBD2,TGTGCCAGCTCACCACCGTCCAGGGAGGGGACCCAGTACTTC,CASSPPSREGTQYF
17,TRBJ1-3,TRBV18,.,TGTGCCAGCTCACCAGTCGCCGGGGTCCACTCTGGAAACACCATATATTTT,CASSPVAGVHSGNTIYF
16,TRBJ1-3,TRBV7-2,.,TGTGCCAGCAGCTTAGTCTTCCGGGGAGGTGGAAACACCATATATTTT,CASSLVFRGGGNTIYF
13,TRBJ2-5,TRBV18,.,TGTGCCAGCTCACCCCCCCAGGTGAGGACCCAGTACTTC,CASSPPQVRTQYF
14,TRBJ2-1,TRBV7-2,TRBD2,TGTGCCAGCAGCAGAGGACTAGCGGGCAATGAGCAGTTCTTC,CASSRGLAGNEQFF
15,TRBJ2-7,TRBV19,TRBD1,TGTGCCAGTAGTGTCAACCCCCGGGACAGGCACGAGCAGTACTTC,CASSVNPRDRHEQYF
12,TRBJ2-1,TRBV19,.,TGTGCCAGTAGTATTCGGGCGGGATGGCAGTTCTTC,CASSIRAGWQFF
13,TRBJ1-5,TRBV14,.,TGTGCCAGCAGCCATCGGACAAATCAGCCCCAGCATTTT,CASSHRTNQPQHF
14,TRBJ2-5,TRBV15,.,TGTGCCACCAGCAGAGACCCCGGAGGGCAGACCCAGTACTTC,CATSRDPGGQTQYF
14,TRBJ1-1,TRBV5-8,TRBD1,TGTGCCAGCAGGGGGACAGGGGTTGACACTGAAGCTTTCTTT,CASRGTGVDTEAFF
15,TRBJ2-3,TRBV25-1,TRBD1,TGTGCCAGCAACTCCCAGGGGGCCTTCACAGATACGCAGTATTTT,CASNSQGAFTDTQYF
15,TRBJ1-1,TRBV19,TRBD1,TGTGCCAGTAGTATACTGAGACAGGGTTACACTGAAGCTTTCTTT,CASSILRQGYTEAFF
11,TRBJ1-1,TRBV6-5,TRBD1,TGTGCCAGCACTTGGGACAGGAGGGCTTTCTTT,CASTWDRRAFF
15,TRBJ2-7,TRBV9,TRBD1,TGTGCCAGCAGCAGAGACAGGGGGTGGGACTACGAGCAGTACTTC,CASSRDRGWDYEQYF
12,TRBJ2-5,TRBV7-9,.,TGTGCCAGCAGCTTTAATCTGAGGGCCCAGTACTTC,CASSFNLRAQYF
12,TRBJ2-1,TRBV10-1,TRBD2,TGCGCCAGCAATAGCGGGAGTGGGGAGCAGTTCTTC,CASNSGSGEQFF
12,TRBJ2-7,TRBV30,.,TGTGCCTGGAGCCGACGGGGCTACGAGCAGTACTTC,CAWSRRGYEQYF
17,TRBJ2-2,TRBV27,TRBD2,TGTGCCAGCAGTTGGTTCGCTAGCGGGGAGCACACCGGGGAGCTGTTTTTT,CASSWFASGEHTGELFF
14,TRBJ1-3,TRBV6-5,.,TGTGCCAGCAGTGCAGGGATGTCCGGCGACACCATATATTTT,CASSAGMSGDTIYF
13,TRBJ1-2,TRBV5-1,.,TGCGCCAGCAGCTCCGGACTGATCTATGGCTACACCTTC,CASSSGLIYGYTF
14,TRBJ1-6,TRBV5-4,.,TGTGCCAGCACCAGGGTCGATGGGAATTCACCCCTCCACTTT,CASTRVDGNSPLHF
14,TRBJ1-1,TRBV6-5,.,TGTGCCACCCACCCTCAGACTCAGAACACTGAAGCTTTCTTT,CATHPQTQNTEAFF
14,TRBJ1-5,TRBV5-8,.,TGTGCCAGCAGCCCTATGGGGGGAAATCAGCCCCAGCATTTT,CASSPMGGNQPQHF
15,TRBJ2-7,TRBV6-5,TRBD1,TGTGCCAGCAGTTACTCAAGGACAGGGCGGATCGAGCAGTACTTC,CASSYSRTGRIEQYF
15,TRBJ2-1,TRBV27,TRBD2,TGTGCCAGCAAGTTAGCGGGAGACGTCAGGAATGAGCAGTTCTTC,CASKLAGDVRNEQFF
15,TRBJ2-7,TRBV9,TRBD2,TGTGCCAGCAGCGTTGGGACTAGCGTTTTAAACGAGCAGTACTTC,CASSVGTSVLNEQYF
16,TRBJ2-1,TRBV6-5,TRBD2,TGTGCCAGCAGTTACCCCGATGGGCGGGAGGGGGGTGAGCAGTTCTTC,CASSYPDGREGGEQFF
14,TRBJ1-5,TRBV19,.,TGTGCCAGTAGTATTGCCCAGGGGCAGCAGCCCCAGCATTTT,CASSIAQGQQPQHF
15,TRBJ2-3,TRBV5-4,TRBD2,TGTGCCAGCAGCCACCGTACTAGCGGGGTAGATACGCAGTATTTT,CASSHRTSGVDTQYF
14,TRBJ1-1,TRBV10-3,TRBD1,TGTGCCATCAGTGACCCCAAGGGGGCCACTGAAGCTTTCTTT,CAISDPKGATEAFF
17,TRBJ2-2,TRBV19,TRBD2,TGTGCCAGTAGCCGACAAACTAGCGGGGCGAACACCGGGGAGCTGTTTTTT,CASSRQTSGANTGELFF